This T cell receptor beta chain derives from a study of radiation and T cells in renal cell carcinoma. V dropped 0 bases and J dropped 5 bases, with 11 bases sitting between them. The CDR3 covers 15 residues. The germline gives CDR1 KGHSH, CDR2 LQKENI. Libraries were prepared by immunoSEQ multiplex PCR; TCRdb keeps only in-frame clonotypes and omits some of them. The data contain 110,000 to 150,000 clones, roughly 83% of them singletons. Stated time point: baseline pretreatment blood. Stated treatment: 15 Gy SBRT to primary tumor, nephrectomy 4 weeks later. This chain connects TRBV18 to TRBJ2-1; a weak D match, TRBD2 (6 bases). The sequenced sample was blood, obtained from a patient whose treatment included radiotherapy and nephrectomy. The TCR sequence derives from a woman aged 50 to 60 with renal cell carcinoma. This CDR3 is CASSPPGEAHNEQFF. CDR3 nucleotide sequence: TGTGCCAGCTCACCACCAGGGGAGGCACACAATGAGCAGTTCTTC.